This entry lists 2 T cell receptor beta chains sequenced from one sample in a study of cytomegalovirus exposure and HLA in healthy donors. It was with 60 Vbeta and 13 Jbeta primers that the PCR ran. This table comes from immunoSEQ multiplex PCR, and its TCRdb copy is limited to in-frame clones, with some not included. The data contain approximately 150,000 clones, around 85% of them singletons. The specimen was PBMCs. The receptors here all came from a male donor in good health and CMV-seronegative.

In this sample, this clone turned up a few times. The J gene is TRBJ1-3, the V gene TRBV5-4; 7 bases match TRBD1. Per germline, CDR1 SGHNT and CDR2 YYREEE (reference sequence). V shed 0 bases, J shed 6 bases, and the junction held 9 bases outside the gene matches. The CDR3 runs 16 residues. CDR3 coding DNA: TGTGCCAGCAGCTTGGGAAGGGGGCAGGGGGAAAACACCATATATTTT. Translating gives CASSLGRGQGENTIYF.

A single count supports this clone. The chain has TRBV5-1 and TRBJ2-1; TRBD2 is a possible D gene (6 bases). V shed 4 bases and J shed 2 bases, with 10 bases lying between them. Per germline, CDR1 SGHRS and CDR2 YFSETQ. The CDR3 is 14 amino acids. CDR3 amino acids: CASSGGTPYNEQFF. The CDR3 DNA reads TGCGCCAGCAGCGGTGGGACTCCCTACAATGAGCAGTTCTTC.